These T cell receptor beta chains were read from a single sample in a study of shared clonotypes between healthy human individuals. TCRdb keeps only in-frame clones here, not all; method: immunoSEQ multiplex PCR. The table includes 2 million to 2.5 million clones, about 90% detected once. The sample consisted of naive CD4+ T cells from PBMCs. Source of these receptors: a man aged 18 to 29 in good health. Some clones in this sample may be carry-over from other donors' samples. Both conserved end residues are part of each CDR3. D genes are given only for firm matches. Clone size is stated in some rows and not others, as once, few, many or a class when expanded.

V	J	D	size	DNA	CDR3
TRBV25-1	TRBJ2-2	TRBD1	.	TGTGCCAGCAGTCGGACAGGGGGGATCACCGGGGAGCTGTTTTTT	CASSRTGGITGELFF
TRBV29-1	TRBJ2-5	.	.	TGCAGCGTTGGGTTCGGGCTCGGACAAGAGACCCAGTACTTC	CSVGFGLGQETQYF
TRBV5-5	TRBJ2-5	.	.	TGTGCCAGCAGCTTGTGGACCAACCAAGAGACCCAGTACTTC	CASSLWTNQETQYF
TRBV28	TRBJ2-7	TRBD1	.	TGTGCCAGCAGTTTAAGGACAGGGGGTTCCTACGAGCAGTACTTC	CASSLRTGGSYEQYF
TRBV6-1	TRBJ2-2	.	.	TGTGCCAGGCCTCCGACTAGTCCCGGGGAGCTGTTTTTT	CARPPTSPGELFF
TRBV30	TRBJ1-2	.	.	TGTGCCTGGAGTGTAGGGACGGGGCCCTATGGCTACACCTTC	CAWSVGTGPYGYTF
TRBV10-3	TRBJ2-7	.	.	TGTGCCATCGGGATAACCTACGAGCAGTACTTC	CAIGITYEQYF
TRBV11-1	TRBJ2-5	.	.	TGTGCCAGCAGCTTGGATAGGGAGACCCAGTACTTC	CASSLDRETQYF
TRBV18	TRBJ1-2	.	.	TGTGCCAGCTCAGAAGGCAGGGATGGCTATGGCTACACCTTC	CASSEGRDGYGYTF
TRBV14	TRBJ1-1	.	.	TGTGCCAGCAGCCGCGTGAACACTGAAGCTTTCTTT	CASSRVNTEAFF
TRBV7-2	TRBJ2-7	.	.	TGTGCCAGCAGCTTAGAACTAGGCCCCTACGAGCAGTACTTC	CASSLELGPYEQYF
TRBV19	TRBJ1-5	.	.	TGTGCCAGTAGTATCTCCTCCCCCGGGAATCAGCCCCAGCATTTT	CASSISSPGNQPQHF
TRBV27	TRBJ1-1	.	.	TGTGCCAGCAGTTTATGGGCGAACACTGAAGCTTTCTTT	CASSLWANTEAFF
TRBV2	TRBJ1-1	TRBD1	.	TGTGCCAGCCGGGACAGGGGCCCTGAAGCTTTCTTT	CASRDRGPEAFF
TRBV29-1	TRBJ2-5	TRBD1	.	TGCAGCGTTCGACAGGGGTCGGAGACCCAGTACTTC	CSVRQGSETQYF
TRBV21-1	TRBJ1-2	.	.	TGTGCCAGCAGCGCCCTCGGGCAGGGGGATTTCTATGGCTACACCTTC	CASSALGQGDFYGYTF
TRBV7-2	TRBJ1-6	TRBD1	.	TGTGCCAGCAGACCGACAGGGGGAACCCTCCACTTT	CASRPTGGTLHF
TRBV11-2	TRBJ2-1	TRBD2	.	TGTGCCAGCAGCTTAGATATACTAGCGGGTAGTGGTTACAATGAGCAGTTCTTC	CASSLDILAGSGYNEQFF
TRBV6-5	TRBJ2-1	TRBD1	.	TGTGCCAGCAGCGGACAGGGCAATGAGCAGTTCTTC	CASSGQGNEQFF
TRBV18	TRBJ1-1	.	.	TGTGCCAGCTCACCAGGCCCTGCCGCTTTCTTT	CASSPGPAAFF
TRBV28	TRBJ2-3	.	.	TGTGCCAGCAGGGGGGATGGCACAGATACGCAGTATTTT	CASRGDGTDTQYF
TRBV30	TRBJ1-6	.	.	TGTGCCTGGTCAGGGGACGTTCATTCACCCCTCCACTTT	CAWSGDVHSPLHF
TRBV28	TRBJ2-7	.	.	TGTGCCAGCAGTTTATCCGGGACCCGGTACGAGCAGTACTTC	CASSLSGTRYEQYF
TRBV27	TRBJ2-7	TRBD2	.	TGTGCCAGCAGTTTATGGGGGGGAAGCTCCTACGAGCAGTACTTC	CASSLWGGSSYEQYF
TRBV10-1	TRBJ2-3	.	.	TGCGCCAGCAGTCGGCCTTGGGCCGGAATAATCCCCAGTCCAGATACGCAGTATTTT	CASSRPWAGIIPSPDTQYF
TRBV5-4	TRBJ1-5	.	.	TGTGCCAGCAGCTTGGGGGGCAGGGGCGGACAGCCCCAGCATTTT	CASSLGGRGGQPQHF
TRBV28	TRBJ2-7	.	.	TGTGCCAGCAGTTTTGGGCAGCTAAGTGAGTCCTACGAGCAGTACTTC	CASSFGQLSESYEQYF
TRBV6-7	TRBJ2-3	TRBD2	.	TGTGCCAGCAGTTACCCACCCCCCGGACTAGCGGGAGTCTGGTGCGGAGATACGCAGTATTTT	CASSYPPPGLAGVWCGDTQYF
TRBV28	TRBJ1-1	.	.	TGTGCCAGCAGCCCCCCCCTCAAGGGGCTTGAAGCTTTCTTT	CASSPPLKGLEAFF
TRBV5-6	TRBJ1-2	.	.	TGTGCCAGCGTCCCCTCTTTAACCTATGGCTACACCTTC	CASVPSLTYGYTF
TRBV9	TRBJ1-2	TRBD1	.	TGTGCCAGCAGCGACAGGGGTTCGGCTAACTATGGCTACACCTTC	CASSDRGSANYGYTF
TRBV7-3	TRBJ2-3	TRBD2	.	TGTGCCAGCAGCTTAAATCCAGCGGGAGGGATAGATACGCAGTATTTT	CASSLNPAGGIDTQYF
TRBV6-6	TRBJ1-2	.	.	TGTGCCAGCAGTTACGAGAGCCTTAACTATGGCTACACCTTC	CASSYESLNYGYTF
TRBV7-9	TRBJ2-7	.	.	TGTGCCAGCAGCTTAGGGGACCACCCCTACGAGCAGTACTTC	CASSLGDHPYEQYF
TRBV18	TRBJ1-3	.	.	TGTGCCAGCTCACCACCGTTGACCCTTGGAGGAAACACCATATATTTT	CASSPPLTLGGNTIYF
TRBV5-4	TRBJ2-7	.	.	TGTGCCAGCAGCTTGGACCCTCCTTGGCCAGTTGGAGCCGAGCAGTACTTC	CASSLDPPWPVGAEQYF
TRBV28	TRBJ2-7	.	.	TGTGCCAGCAGTTCCCTGACAGAATACTACGAGCAGTACTTC	CASSSLTEYYEQYF
TRBV6-5	TRBJ1-2	.	.	TGTGCCAGCAGTATGACCCCCTATGGCTACACCTTC	CASSMTPYGYTF
TRBV29-1	TRBJ2-1	.	.	TGCAGCGTTGTTAGAGGCGCCAATGAGCAGTTCTTC	CSVVRGANEQFF
TRBV18	TRBJ1-2	.	.	TGTGCCAGCTCACCACCTTCCGCGGACACTAACTATGGCTACACCTTC	CASSPPSADTNYGYTF
TRBV28	TRBJ2-2	.	.	TGTGCCACCCCCGGTGGGCCAAGCGGGGAGCTGTTTTTT	CATPGGPSGELFF
TRBV7-9	TRBJ2-3	TRBD2	.	TGTGCCAGCAGCTTAAACGCGGGACTAGCAGGAGATACGCAGTATTTT	CASSLNAGLAGDTQYF
TRBV30	TRBJ1-1	TRBD1	.	TGTGCCCGGGGACAGACGAACACTGAAGCTTTCTTT	CARGQTNTEAFF
TRBV29-1	TRBJ2-7	TRBD1	.	TGCAGCGTTGAAGATCCGGGGACAGGTTACGAGCAGTACTTC	CSVEDPGTGYEQYF
TRBV6-5	TRBJ1-6	.	.	TGTGCCAGCCGTGGATATAATTCACCCCTCCACTTT	CASRGYNSPLHF
TRBV19	TRBJ1-5	TRBD1	.	TGTGCCACCAGACCAGGGACAGGGGGCAATCAGCCCCAGCATTTT	CATRPGTGGNQPQHF
TRBV12-5	TRBJ2-5	.	.	TGTGCTAGTGGCCCAGGGGAAGAGACCCAGTACTTC	CASGPGEETQYF
TRBV11-1	TRBJ2-1	TRBD2	once	TGTGCCAGCAGCCCCACCCCGGGACTAGGGAACTACAATGAGCAGTTCTTC	CASSPTPGLGNYNEQFF
TRBV7-6	TRBJ1-3	.	.	TGTGCCAGCGCACGAGGACACCTCTCTGGAAACACCATATATTTT	CASARGHLSGNTIYF
TRBV4-2	TRBJ1-1	.	.	TGTGCCAGCAGCCAACCTCCAGGGAAGGCTGAAGCTTTCTTT	CASSQPPGKAEAFF
TRBV15	TRBJ2-3	TRBD2	.	TGTGCCACCAGCACCCGGGCGACTAGCGGGGCTAGCACAGATACGCAGTATTTT	CATSTRATSGASTDTQYF
TRBV6-1	TRBJ2-5	.	.	TGTGCCAGCAGTGACCCCCGGGGGTGGGAGACCCAGTACTTC	CASSDPRGWETQYF
TRBV5-8	TRBJ1-1	.	.	TGTGCCAGCAGCTTGGTGGGGGCAGCTACCAGCATGAACACTGAAGCTTTCTTT	CASSLVGAATSMNTEAFF
TRBV4-1	TRBJ2-1	.	.	TGCGCCAGCAGCCAAGATTTGGGGAGTGGCTACAATGAGCAGTTCTTC	CASSQDLGSGYNEQFF
TRBV2	TRBJ1-2	TRBD1	once	TGTGCCAGCAGTGATCAGGGGGCGGTCTATGGCTACACCTTC	CASSDQGAVYGYTF
TRBV18	TRBJ1-1	TRBD1	.	TGTGCCAGCTCACTATTCCTCAGGGGGCTGGGCACTGAAGCTTTCTTT	CASSLFLRGLGTEAFF
TRBV13	TRBJ2-7	TRBD1	.	TGTGCCAGCAGCTTAGGACCGGGACAGGGGACCTACGAGCAGTACTTC	CASSLGPGQGTYEQYF